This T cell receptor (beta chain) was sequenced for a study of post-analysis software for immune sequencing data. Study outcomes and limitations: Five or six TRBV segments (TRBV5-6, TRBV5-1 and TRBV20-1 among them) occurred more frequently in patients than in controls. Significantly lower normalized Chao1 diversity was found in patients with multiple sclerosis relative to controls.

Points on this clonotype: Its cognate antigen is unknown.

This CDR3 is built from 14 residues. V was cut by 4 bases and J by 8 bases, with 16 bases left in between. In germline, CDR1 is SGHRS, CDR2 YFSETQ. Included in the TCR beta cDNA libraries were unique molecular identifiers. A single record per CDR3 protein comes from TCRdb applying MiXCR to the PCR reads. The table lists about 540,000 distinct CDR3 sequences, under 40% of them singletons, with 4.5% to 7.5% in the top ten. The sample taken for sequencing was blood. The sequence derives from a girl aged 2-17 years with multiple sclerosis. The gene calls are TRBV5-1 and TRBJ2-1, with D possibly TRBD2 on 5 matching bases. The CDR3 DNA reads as TGCGCCAGCAGCCGAGGGCGTGGGTGGGATGAGCAGTTCTTC. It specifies CASSRGRGWDEQFF.